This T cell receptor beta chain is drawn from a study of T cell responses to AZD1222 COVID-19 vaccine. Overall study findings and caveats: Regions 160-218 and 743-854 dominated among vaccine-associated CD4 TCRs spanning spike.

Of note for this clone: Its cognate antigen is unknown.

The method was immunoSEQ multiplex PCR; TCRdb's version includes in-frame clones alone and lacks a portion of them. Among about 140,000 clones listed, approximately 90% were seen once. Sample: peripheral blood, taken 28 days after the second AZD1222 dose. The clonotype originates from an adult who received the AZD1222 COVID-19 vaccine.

The CDR3 sequence: CASSLGGQGNSPLHF. The CDR3 DNA sequence: TGTGCCAGCAGCTTGGGAGGACAGGGGAATTCACCCCTCCACTTT. The V and J genes are TRBV7-3 and TRBJ1-6; TRBD1 agrees at 9 bases. V dropped 3 bases and J dropped 7; count of bases not matched to a gene: 4. CDR3 length: 15 residues. Germline V gives CDR1 SGHTA, CDR2 FQGTGA.